This is a list of T cell receptor beta chains from one sample in a study of T-cell reconstitution after alpha-beta-depleted transplantation in children. TCRdb passed the PCR reads through MiXCR, listing each CDR3 protein once. The sample yields approximately 650,000 distinct CDR3 sequences, around 13% seen once. The starting material was PBMCs, obtained before TCRalphabeta/CD19-depleted stem cell transplant. These receptors all come from a girl under 10 years old with congenital amegakaryocytic thrombocytopenia, due to receive a stem cell transplant. CDR3s include the opening cysteine and the closing phenylalanine or tryptophan. The D gene is left open where the match is weak. Some rows have no size entry. The others give once, few or many, or a class for an expanded clone.

abundance	v_gene	j_gene	d_gene	CDR3aa	CDR3nt
many	TRBV10-3	TRBJ2-2	NA	CAISDLSGTTPNTGELFF	TGTGCCATCAGTGACTTGAGCGGTACCACCCCGAACACCGGGGAGCTGTTTTTT
NA	TRBV20-1	TRBJ2-1	NA	CSAASWGGEAYNEQFF	TGCAGTGCAGCCAGCTGGGGAGGTGAGGCCTACAATGAGCAGTTCTTC
many	TRBV6-1	TRBJ2-5	TRBD2	CASRTSGSVWETQYF	TGTGCCAGCAGAACTAGCGGGAGTGTGTGGGAGACCCAGTACTTC
NA	TRBV19	TRBJ1-1	NA	CASSAGSEAFF	TGTGCCAGTTCTGCGGGGAGTGAAGCTTTCTTT
NA	TRBV4-1	TRBJ2-5	NA	CASSRAETQYF	TGCGCCAGCAGCCGGGCAGAGACCCAGTACTTC
NA	TRBV15	TRBJ2-1	NA	CATSLAWAGPRSSYNEQFF	TGTGCCACCAGTCTCGCATGGGCAGGGCCAAGGTCCTCCTACAATGAGCAGTTCTTC
few	TRBV6-5	TRBJ2-2	NA	CASSYVEGTGELFF	TGTGCCAGCAGTTACGTGGAGGGCACCGGGGAGCTGTTTTTT
many	TRBV6-1	TRBJ2-7	NA	CASTSMEGDEQYF	TGTGCCAGCACCTCAATGGAGGGGGACGAGCAGTACTTC
NA	TRBV3-1	TRBJ2-1	NA	CASSQDVAAQFF	TGTGCCAGCAGCCAAGATGTGGCTGCGCAGTTCTTC
few	TRBV27	TRBJ2-7	NA	CASTPYWGHEQYF	TGTGCCAGCACCCCCTACTGGGGCCACGAGCAGTACTTC
NA	TRBV7-9	TRBJ1-2	NA	CASSVGYGDTF	TGTGCCAGCTCAGTCGGGTATGGCGACACCTTC
NA	TRBV12-3/TRBV12-4	TRBJ2-5	TRBD2	CASSLNPGGQETQYF	TGTGCCAGCAGTTTAAACCCGGGGGGGCAAGAGACCCAGTACTTC
many	TRBV7-2	TRBJ2-7	NA	CASSVRSGELWCEQYF	TGTGCCAGCAGCGTACGATCGGGAGAGTTGTGGTGCGAGCAGTACTTC
NA	TRBV5-1	TRBJ2-7	NA	CAGSLRDSYEQYF	TGCGCCGGCAGCTTAAGGGACTCCTACGAGCAGTACTTC
many	TRBV5-1	TRBJ2-7	NA	CASSLRTGYDGEQYF	TGCGCCAGCAGCTTGCGAACGGGTTACGACGGCGAGCAGTACTTC
few	TRBV5-1	TRBJ2-7	NA	CASRPGQHYEQYF	TGCGCCAGCAGGCCCGGGCAGCACTACGAGCAGTACTTC
many	TRBV5-1	TRBJ2-7	NA	CASSTAGLSSYEQYF	TGCGCCAGCAGCACCGCCGGCCTTTCCTCCTACGAGCAGTACTTC
once	TRBV3-1	TRBJ2-1	NA	CASCQQLDPGANNEQFF	TGTGCCAGCTGCCAACAGCTCGACCCGGGAGCCAACAATGAGCAGTTCTTC
many	TRBV7-8	TRBJ2-7	NA	CASSLAETSSYEQYF	TGTGCCAGCAGCTTAGCGGAGACTTCTTCCTACGAGCAGTACTTC
NA	TRBV20-1	TRBJ1-1	NA	CSATSSDKQNTEAFF	TGCAGTGCTACCTCCTCGGACAAGCAGAACACTGAAGCTTTCTTT
NA	TRBV29-1	TRBJ2-1	TRBD2	CSATAGGLAGYNEQFF	TGCAGCGCGACCGCAGGGGGACTAGCGGGATACAATGAGCAGTTCTTC
NA	TRBV5-1	TRBJ2-5	NA	CASSSQKTQYF	TGCGCCAGCAGCTCACAGAAGACCCAGTACTTC
many	TRBV7-9	TRBJ2-1	NA	CASSLRYSSYNEQFF	TGTGCCAGCAGCTTAAGGTACAGCTCCTACAATGAGCAGTTCTTC
few	TRBV28	TRBJ2-7	NA	CASSPTGSSGFYEQYF	TGTGCCAGCAGTCCCACAGGTTCTAGTGGGTTCTACGAGCAGTACTTC
NA	TRBV18	TRBJ2-5	NA	CASSPPRASSETQYF	TGTGCCAGCTCACCACCACGGGCGAGCTCAGAGACCCAGTACTTC
few	TRBV7-8	TRBJ2-7	NA	CASSLPKAGVITYEQYF	TGTGCCAGCAGCTTACCAAAAGCGGGCGTGATTACCTACGAGCAGTACTTC
few	TRBV5-1	TRBJ2-1	TRBD2	CASSSIAGRVWREQFF	TGCGCCAGCAGCTCAATAGCGGGAAGAGTTTGGCGTGAGCAGTTCTTC
many	TRBV20-1	TRBJ2-4	TRBD2	CSARISGRTLTKNIQYF	TGCAGTGCTAGAATTAGCGGGAGGACGCTAACCAAAAACATTCAGTACTTC
NA	TRBV11-1	TRBJ2-5	NA	CASSYGNRVETQYF	TGTGCCAGCAGCTATGGGAACCGGGTGGAGACCCAGTACTTC
few	TRBV12-3/TRBV12-4	TRBJ1-5	NA	CASSSYQGQPQHF	TGTGCCAGCAGTTCCTACCAGGGTCAGCCCCAGCATTTT
few	TRBV15	TRBJ2-1	TRBD2	CATSGGAGGKGFEQFF	TGTGCCACCAGCGGTGGAGCGGGAGGAAAAGGGTTTGAGCAGTTCTTC
few	TRBV20-1	TRBJ2-3	NA	CSARRWDTQYF	TGCAGTGCTAGAAGGTGGGATACGCAGTATTTT
few	TRBV4-1	TRBJ2-7	TRBD2	CASSQVEREPFYEQYF	TGCGCCAGCAGCCAAGTGGAGCGGGAGCCCTTCTACGAGCAGTACTTC
many	TRBV20-1	TRBJ2-5	NA	CSVSTQETQYF	TGCAGTGTCTCTACGCAAGAGACCCAGTACTTC